Below, 25 T cell receptor beta chains from the same sample are listed, as sequenced in a study of monozygotic twins with inflammatory bowel disease. TCRdb processed the 5' RACE reads again and assigns one entry to each CDR3 protein, with no DNA. The record lists 350,000 to 550,000 distinct CDR3 sequences, of which the ten most abundant hold 2% to 3%. Sequencing used blood. These receptors originate from a human donor with ulcerative colitis or Crohn's disease, or a healthy co-twin of an affected twin (not recorded which).

This chain uses TRBV29-1 with TRBJ2-3; TCRdb outputs TRBD2, but without DNA this stays unchecked. CDR1 is SQVTM, CDR2 ANQGSEA, per germline. The CDR3 is 15 amino acids. The CDR3 here is CSVAKSSGGTDTQYF.

This chain connects TRBV25-1 to TRBJ1-1. Germline CDR1 MGHDK, CDR2 SYGVNS. There are 12 residues in the CDR3. The CDR3 reads CASSDYRYQAFF. Based on the CDR3 plus reference TRBV25-1 and TRBJ1-1, the full variable domain is EADIYQTPRYLVIGTGKKITLECSQTMGHDKMYWYQQDPGMELHLIHYSYGVNSTEKGDLSSESTVSRIRTEHFPLTLESARPSHTSQYLCASSDYRYQAFFGQGTRLTVV.

J is TRBJ2-1 and V is TRBV7-9; TCRdb's D call of TRBD2 is untestable without DNA. In germline, CDR1 is SEHNR, CDR2 FQNEAQ (reference sequence). This CDR3 contains 14 residues. CDR3 in amino acids: CASTLGGADNEQFF.

CDR3 protein: CSGRQGPYEQYF. The chain employs TRBV29-1 and TRBJ2-7. The CDR3 has 12 residues. Germline lookup yields CDR1 SQVTM and CDR2 ANQGSEA.

The chain joins TRBV28 to TRBJ2-1; TCRdb's D call of TRBD1 is untestable without DNA. Germline-derived CDR1 and CDR2 are MDHEN and SYDVKM. The CDR3 sequence is 11 residues long. The CDR3 sequence: CASTGTNEQFF.

This rearrangement joins TRBV2 to TRBJ1-2; TCRdb lists TRBD1, though no DNA is available to test this call. The CDR3 is made up of 14 amino acids. Germline V gene data show CDR1 as SNHLY and CDR2 as FYNNEI. The CDR3 region is CASRGDSKLYGYTF.

The chain employs TRBV19 and TRBJ1-1. The CDR3 extends over 12 amino acids. Per the germline V gene, CDR1 is LNHDA and CDR2 is SQIVND (reference sequence). The CDR3 spells CASSAWSTEAFF.

This CDR3 reads CASSLNRGRQYF. The chain couples TRBV28 to TRBJ2-5; the D call from TCRdb, TRBD1, cannot be confirmed without DNA. CDR3 length: 12 residues. Germline CDR1 is MDHEN and CDR2 is SYDVKM.

This rearrangement joins TRBV7-2 to TRBJ2-7. Germline V gives CDR1 SGHTA, CDR2 FQGNSA. The CDR3 is 15 amino acids. The CDR3 loop reads CASSFVLAWGYEQYF.

The CDR3 reads CSARQGTGFGFYNEQFF. The chain joins TRBV20-1 to TRBJ2-1; the D call of TRBD1 rests on TCRdb alone, since no DNA is present to check it. The CDR3 runs 17 residues. From germline, CDR1 is DFQATT and CDR2 SNEGSKA (reference sequence).

The rearrangement uses TRBV11-2 and TRBJ2-1. This CDR3 has 12 residues. The germline gives CDR1 SGHAT, CDR2 FQNNGV. CDR3 sequence: CANSPLGAEQFF.

The chain uses TRBV7-8 and TRBJ2-3; with no DNA, the TCRdb D assignment of TRBD1 cannot be verified. Germline CDR1 SGHVS, CDR2 FQNEAQ. The CDR3 is 19 amino acids. The CDR3 reads CASSLRDRGQSSGTDTQYF.

This chain connects TRBV20-1 to TRBJ1-4; TCRdb indicates TRBD1, and absent DNA this call remains unverified. The CDR3 contains 13 residues. Germline CDR1 is DFQATT and CDR2 is SNEGSKA (reference sequence). This chain's CDR3 is CSATTGNNEKLFF.

The genes are TRBV9 and TRBJ2-2; the TCRdb call, TRBD1, lacks DNA for checking. Germline assignment: CDR1 SGDLS and CDR2 YYNGEE. This CDR3 is built from 13 residues. CDR3 amino acids: CASSVQGTGELFF.

The CDR3 here is CSALGGRASYEQYF. This rearrangement joins TRBV20-1 to TRBJ2-7; without DNA, the TCRdb call of TRBD2 cannot be checked. This CDR3 comprises 14 residues. The germline V gene has CDR1 DFQATT and CDR2 SNEGSKA (reference sequence).

The chain links TRBV7-7 to TRBJ2-2. Germline CDR1 is SSHAT and CDR2 is FNYEAQ (reference sequence). The CDR3 loop spans 15 amino acids. The CDR3 region is CASSDPRTNTGELFF.

CDR3 region: CASSRSSERSPLHF. The chain recombines TRBV6-1 with TRBJ1-6. This CDR3 has 14 residues. CDR1 and CDR2 from the germline V gene are MNHNS and SASEGT.

CDR3 residues: CARWKGADNSPLHF. The chain uses TRBV7-9 and TRBJ1-6; absent DNA, TCRdb's TRBD1 call cannot be checked. The CDR3 has 14 residues. Looked up from germline, CDR1 is SEHNR and CDR2 is FQNEAQ (reference sequence).

The V and J genes are TRBV3-1 and TRBJ2-5; TCRdb lists TRBD2, though no DNA is available to test this call. CDR1 and CDR2 from the germline V gene are LGHDT and YNNKEL (reference sequence). This CDR3 region has 16 residues. This CDR3 is CASSPSRAQRGETQYF.

The CDR3: CASSKSGTYTGELFF. The chain carries TRBV7-2 and TRBJ2-2; as DNA is missing, the TRBD2 call by TCRdb cannot be tested. This CDR3 is built from 15 residues. Germline CDR1 and CDR2: SGHTA and FQGNSA. Full variable domain (rest looked up from reference TRBV7-2 and TRBJ2-2): GAGVSQSPSNKVTEKGKDVELRCDPISGHTALYWYRQSLGQGLEFLIYFQGNSAPDKSGLPSDRFSAERTGGSVSTLTIQRTQQEDSAVYLCASSKSGTYTGELFFGEGSRLTVL.

The chain joins TRBV7-2 to TRBJ1-5; TCRdb indicates TRBD1, and absent DNA this call remains unverified. This CDR3 region has 13 residues. Germline V gene lookup returns CDR1 SGHTA and CDR2 FQGNSA. The CDR3 sequence: CASSGGRLFSQHF.

The CDR3 protein is CRAGGSQETQYF. The chain uses TRBV29-1 and TRBJ2-5; TCRdb's D gene call, TRBD2, goes unchecked for lack of DNA. Germline assignment: CDR1 SQVTM and CDR2 ANQGSEA. The length of the CDR3 is 12 residues.

This chain connects TRBV12-3 or TRBV12-4 to TRBJ2-1; the D call from TCRdb, TRBD2, cannot be confirmed without DNA. The length of the CDR3 is 13 residues. CDR3 residues: CAIRAGGYNEQFF.

The chain uses TRBV6-1 and TRBJ2-7; TCRdb's assignment of TRBD1 cannot be checked, as there is no DNA. The CDR3 runs to 14 residues. CDR1 and CDR2 (germline): MNHNS, SASEGT. CDR3 region: CASSEGDRHYEQYF.

This rearrangement joins TRBV6-2 or TRBV6-3 to TRBJ1-1; there is no DNA to check the TCRdb D call of TRBD1. Germline assignment: CDR1 MNHEY and CDR2 SVGEGT. The CDR3 sequence is 13 residues long. The CDR3 sequence is CASARDGNTEAFF.